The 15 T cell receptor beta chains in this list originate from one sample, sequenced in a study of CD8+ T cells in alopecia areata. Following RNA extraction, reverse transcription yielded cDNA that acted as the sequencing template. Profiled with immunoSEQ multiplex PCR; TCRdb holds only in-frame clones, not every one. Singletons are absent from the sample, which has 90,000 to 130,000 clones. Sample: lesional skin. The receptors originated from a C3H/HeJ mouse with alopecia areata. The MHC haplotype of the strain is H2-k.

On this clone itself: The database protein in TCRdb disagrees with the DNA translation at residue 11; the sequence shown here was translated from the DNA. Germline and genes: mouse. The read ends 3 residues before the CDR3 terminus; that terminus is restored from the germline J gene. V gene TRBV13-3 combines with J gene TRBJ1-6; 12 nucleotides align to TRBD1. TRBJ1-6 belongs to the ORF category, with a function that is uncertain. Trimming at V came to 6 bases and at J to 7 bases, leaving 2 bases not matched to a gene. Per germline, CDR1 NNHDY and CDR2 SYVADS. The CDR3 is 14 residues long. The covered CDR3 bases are TGTGCCAGCAAGGGACAGGGGGCAAATTCGCCC. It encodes CASKGQGANSP. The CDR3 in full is CASKGQGANSPLYF.

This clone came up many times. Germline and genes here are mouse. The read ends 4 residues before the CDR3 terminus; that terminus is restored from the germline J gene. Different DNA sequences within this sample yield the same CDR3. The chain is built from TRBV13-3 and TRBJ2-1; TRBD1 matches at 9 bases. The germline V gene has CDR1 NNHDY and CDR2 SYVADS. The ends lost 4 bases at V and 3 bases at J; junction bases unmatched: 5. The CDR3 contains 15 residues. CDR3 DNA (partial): TGTGCCAGCAGTCCGGGACAGGGAGGCTATGCT. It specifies CASSPGQGGYA. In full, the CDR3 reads CASSPGQGGYAEQFF.

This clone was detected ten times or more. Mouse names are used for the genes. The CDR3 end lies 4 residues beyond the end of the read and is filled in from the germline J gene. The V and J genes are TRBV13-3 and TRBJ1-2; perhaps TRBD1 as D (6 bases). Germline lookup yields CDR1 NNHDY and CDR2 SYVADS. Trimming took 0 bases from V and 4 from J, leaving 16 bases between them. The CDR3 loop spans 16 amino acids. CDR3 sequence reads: CASSDGGGQSGSDYTF. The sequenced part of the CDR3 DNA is TGTGCCAGCAGTGATGGGGGCGGACAGTCGGGCTCC.

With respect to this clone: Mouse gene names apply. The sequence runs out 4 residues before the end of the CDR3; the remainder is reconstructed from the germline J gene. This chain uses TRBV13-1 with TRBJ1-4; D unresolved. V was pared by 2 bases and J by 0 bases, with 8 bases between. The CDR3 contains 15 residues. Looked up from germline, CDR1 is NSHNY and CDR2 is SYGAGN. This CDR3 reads CASSDQHVSNERLFF. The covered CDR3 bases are TGTGCCAGCAGTGACCAACATGTTTCCAACGAA.

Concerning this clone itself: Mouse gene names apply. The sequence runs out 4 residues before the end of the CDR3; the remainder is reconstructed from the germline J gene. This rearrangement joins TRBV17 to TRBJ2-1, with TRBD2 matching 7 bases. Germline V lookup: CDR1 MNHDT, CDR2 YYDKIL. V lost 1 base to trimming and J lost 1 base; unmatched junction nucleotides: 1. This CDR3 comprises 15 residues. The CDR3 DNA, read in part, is TGTGCTAGCAGTAGAGGGGGGGGGAACTATGCT. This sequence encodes CASSRGGGNYA. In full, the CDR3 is CASSRGGGNYAEQFF.

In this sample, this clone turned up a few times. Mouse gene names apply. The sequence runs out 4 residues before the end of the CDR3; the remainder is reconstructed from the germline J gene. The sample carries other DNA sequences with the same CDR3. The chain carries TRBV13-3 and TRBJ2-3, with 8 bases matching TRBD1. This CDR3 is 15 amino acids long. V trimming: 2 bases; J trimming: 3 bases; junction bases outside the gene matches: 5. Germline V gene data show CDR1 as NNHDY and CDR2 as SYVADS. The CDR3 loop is CASSDPGGAAETLYF. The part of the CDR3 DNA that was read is TGTGCCAGCAGTGACCCAGGGGGCGCGGCAGAA.

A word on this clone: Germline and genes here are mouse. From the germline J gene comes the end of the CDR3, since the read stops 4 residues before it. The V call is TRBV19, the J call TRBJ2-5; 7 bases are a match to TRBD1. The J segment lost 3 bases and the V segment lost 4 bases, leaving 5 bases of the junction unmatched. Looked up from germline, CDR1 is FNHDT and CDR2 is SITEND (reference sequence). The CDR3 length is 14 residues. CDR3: CASSPQGWQDTQYF. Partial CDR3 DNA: TGTGCCAGCAGTCCACAGGGGTGGCAAGAC.

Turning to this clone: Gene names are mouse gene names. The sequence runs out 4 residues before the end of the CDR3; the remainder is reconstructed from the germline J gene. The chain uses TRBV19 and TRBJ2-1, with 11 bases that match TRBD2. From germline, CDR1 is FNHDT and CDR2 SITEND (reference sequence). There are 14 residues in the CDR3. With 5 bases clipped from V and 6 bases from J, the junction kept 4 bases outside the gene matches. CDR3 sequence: CASSRTGGLAEQFF. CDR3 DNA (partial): TGTGCCAGCAGCCGGACTGGGGGGCTTGCT.

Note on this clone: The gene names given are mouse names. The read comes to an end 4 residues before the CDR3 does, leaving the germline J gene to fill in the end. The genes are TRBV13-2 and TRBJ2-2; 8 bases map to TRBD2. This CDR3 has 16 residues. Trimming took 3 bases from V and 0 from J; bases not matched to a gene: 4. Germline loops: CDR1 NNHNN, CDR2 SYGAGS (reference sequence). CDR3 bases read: TGTGCCAGCGGTGCGAGGACTGGGACAAACACCGGG. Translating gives CASGARTGTNTG. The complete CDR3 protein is CASGARTGTNTGQLYF.

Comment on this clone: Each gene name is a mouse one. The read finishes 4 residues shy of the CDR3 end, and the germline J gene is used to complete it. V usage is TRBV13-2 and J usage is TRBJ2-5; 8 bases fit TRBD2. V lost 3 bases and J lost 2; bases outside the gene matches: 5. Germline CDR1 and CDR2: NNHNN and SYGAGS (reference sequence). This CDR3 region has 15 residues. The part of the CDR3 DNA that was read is TGTGCCAGCGGTGGAGGGGGGGCCACCCAAGAC. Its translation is CASGGGGATQD. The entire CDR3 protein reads CASGGGGATQDTQYF.

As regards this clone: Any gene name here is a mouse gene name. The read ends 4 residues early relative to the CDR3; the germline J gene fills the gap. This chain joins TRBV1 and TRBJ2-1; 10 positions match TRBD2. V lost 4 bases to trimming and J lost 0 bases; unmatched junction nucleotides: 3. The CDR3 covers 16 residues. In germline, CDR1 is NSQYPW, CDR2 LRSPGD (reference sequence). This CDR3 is CTCSVGLGANYAEQFF. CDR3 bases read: TGCACCTGCAGTGTTGGACTGGGGGCTAACTATGCT. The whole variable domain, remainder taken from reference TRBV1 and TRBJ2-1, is VTLLEQNPRWRLVPRGQAVNLRCILKNSQYPWMSWYQQDLQKQLQWLFTLRSPGDKEVKSLPGADYLATRVTDTELRLQVANMSQGRTLYCTCSVGLGANYAEQFFGPGTRLTVL.

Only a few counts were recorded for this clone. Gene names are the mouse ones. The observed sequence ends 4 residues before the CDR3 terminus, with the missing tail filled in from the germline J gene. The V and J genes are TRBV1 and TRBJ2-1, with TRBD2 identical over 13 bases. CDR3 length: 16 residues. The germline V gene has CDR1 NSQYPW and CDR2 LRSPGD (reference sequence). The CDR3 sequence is CTCSARTGGAQAEQFF. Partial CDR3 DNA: TGCACCTGCAGTGCCCGGACTGGGGGGGCGCAAGCT.

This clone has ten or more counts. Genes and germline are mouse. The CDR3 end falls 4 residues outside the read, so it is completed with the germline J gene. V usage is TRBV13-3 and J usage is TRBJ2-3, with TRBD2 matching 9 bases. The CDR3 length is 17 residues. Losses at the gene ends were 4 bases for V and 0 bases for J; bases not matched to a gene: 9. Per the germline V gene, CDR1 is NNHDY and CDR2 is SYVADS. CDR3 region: CASSHRLGALSAETLYF. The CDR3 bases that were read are TGTGCCAGCAGTCACCGACTGGGGGCCCTTAGTGCAGAA.

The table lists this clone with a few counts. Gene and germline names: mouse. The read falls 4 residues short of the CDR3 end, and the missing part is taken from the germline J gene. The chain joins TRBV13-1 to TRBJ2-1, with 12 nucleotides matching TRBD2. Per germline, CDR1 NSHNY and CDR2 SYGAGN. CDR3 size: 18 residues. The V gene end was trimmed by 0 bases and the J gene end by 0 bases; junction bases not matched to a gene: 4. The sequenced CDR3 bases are TGTGCCAGCAGTGATGCGGGACTGGGGGGCCTTAACTATGCT. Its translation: CASSDAGLGGLNYA. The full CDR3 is CASSDAGLGGLNYAEQFF.

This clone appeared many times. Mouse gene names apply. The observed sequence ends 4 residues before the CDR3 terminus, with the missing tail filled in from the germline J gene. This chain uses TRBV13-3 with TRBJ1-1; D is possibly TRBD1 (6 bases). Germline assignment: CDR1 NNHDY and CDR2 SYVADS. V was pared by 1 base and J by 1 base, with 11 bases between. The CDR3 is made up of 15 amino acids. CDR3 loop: CASSDIQGGNTEVFF. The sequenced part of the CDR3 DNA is TGTGCCAGCAGTGATATACAGGGTGGGAACACA.